These 8 T cell receptor beta chains share one sample of origin, sequenced in a study of OX40 agonist ivuxolimab in advanced cancers. Data came from immunoSEQ multiplex PCR; TCRdb stores just in-frame clones and leaves some out. Among approximately 58,000 clones listed, 85% to 95% were seen once. This specimen was CD4+ or CD8+ T cells sorted from blood, taken in a trial of the OX40 agonist ivuxolimab. Source of these receptors: an adult with an advanced solid tumor such as melanoma, head and neck, liver or kidney cancer.

The rearrangement uses TRBV5-1 and TRBJ2-3; a weak D match, TRBD1 (6 bases). Looked up from germline, CDR1 is SGHRS and CDR2 is YFSETQ. There are 15 residues in the CDR3. The V end was cut by 4 bases, the J end by 0 bases, with 12 bases between. The CDR3 here is CASSATGISTDTQYF. Written as DNA, the CDR3 is TGCGCCAGCAGCGCCACAGGGATTAGCACAGATACGCAGTATTTT.

The gene calls are TRBV28 and TRBJ2-1; maybe TRBD2 (6 bases). The germline V and J ends were trimmed by 6 bases and 2 bases, with 14 bases remaining between them. Germline CDR1 is MDHEN and CDR2 is SYDVKM. The length of the CDR3 is 15 residues. The CDR3 DNA follows: TGTGCCAGCAGGGGTGGGGCGGGGCCCTACAATGAGCAGTTCTTC. This sequence encodes CASRGGAGPYNEQFF.

The chain is built from TRBV19 and TRBJ2-1; D is ambiguous. The germline V and J ends were trimmed by 3 bases and 0 bases, with 12 bases remaining between them. CDR3 size: 16 residues. Germline V gives CDR1 LNHDA, CDR2 SQIVND (reference sequence). As DNA, the CDR3 is TGTGCCAGTAGTATCAACGGGTTTAGCTCCTACAATGAGCAGTTCTTC. It encodes CASSINGFSSYNEQFF.

This clone was seen only once. The V and J genes are TRBV10-3 and TRBJ2-7, with D perhaps TRBD2 (5 bases). The germline V gene encodes CDR1 ENHRY and CDR2 SYGVKD. The CDR3 sequence is 13 residues long. V lost 2 bases, J lost 6 bases, and 11 bases lay in between. The CDR3 DNA sequence: TGTGCCATCAGTGAGGTACCTGAGGGCGAGCAGTACTTC. Translating gives CAISEVPEGEQYF.

In its sample, this clone was seen once. This chain uses TRBV28 with TRBJ1-1; D is possibly TRBD1 (6 bases). V lost 6 bases and J 1 base, leaving 15 bases between the germline ends. Germline V gene sequence: CDR1 MDHEN, CDR2 SYDVKM. The CDR3 consists of 15 residues. CDR3 in amino acids: CASRTDSTKNTEAFF. The CDR3 bases are TGTGCCAGCAGGACGGACAGTACTAAGAACACTGAAGCTTTCTTT.

This sequence joins TRBV5-1 and TRBJ2-7, with 9 nucleotides matching TRBD1. This CDR3 has 14 residues. The germline V gene has CDR1 SGHRS and CDR2 YFSETQ. V lost 4 bases and J lost 3; bases outside the gene matches: 5. The CDR3 here is CASSTGQGYYEQYF. The CDR3, as DNA: TGCGCCAGCAGCACGGGACAGGGATACTACGAGCAGTACTTC.

The rearrangement joins TRBV6-4 to TRBJ2-1; 13 nucleotides line up with TRBD2. The CDR3 spans 15 residues. CDR1 and CDR2 (germline): MRHNA, SNTAGT. Trimming removed 9 bases from V and 8 bases from J; junction bases left unmatched: 10. Here the CDR3 DNA reads TGTGCCAGTAGTAAACTAGCGGGAGGGCTTTATGAGCAGTTCTTC. Translating gives CASSKLAGGLYEQFF.

The chain uses TRBV5-6 and TRBJ2-1; D unclear. Per the germline V gene, CDR1 is SGHDT and CDR2 is YYEEEE. Trimming took 2 bases from V and 7 from J, leaving 7 bases between them. CDR3 length: 12 residues. For the CDR3, the DNA is TGTGCCAGCAGCTTAACTGGAAATGAGCAGTTCTTC. This translates into CASSLTGNEQFF. Variable domain in full (rest from reference TRBV5-6 and TRBJ2-1): DAGVTQSPTHLIKTRGQQVTLRCSPKSGHDTVSWYQQALGQGPQFIFQYYEEEERQRGNFPDRFSGHQFPNYSSELNVNALLLGDSALYLCASSLTGNEQFFGPGTRLTVL.